These 23 T cell receptor beta chains were sequenced from one sample in a study of blood T cell repertoires in COVID-19 (dated by TCRdb to 2018 to 2020). Preparation of the library involved the immunoSEQ multiplex PCR assay. TCRdb stores this immuneACCESS table with in-frame sequences only. Part of the clones is absent; in the studies checked, under half of the shortfall reflects unresolved V genes, and no reason is known for the rest. Recorded for this sample are fewer than 250,000 clones; about 88% of them occurred a single time. The leading ten clones occupy around 24% of the sample. Sequenced: PBMCs or T cells enriched from blood (not recorded which). All receptors come from a woman aged 40 to 50 in a cohort exposed to, infected with or recovered from COVID-19 (not recorded which).

J is TRBJ2-5 and V is TRBV6-5; TRBD1 agrees at 9 bases. Germline CDR1 and CDR2: MNHEY and SVGAGI. J gave up 5 bases and V 6 bases, and 10 bases lay outside the gene matches. This CDR3 is 15 amino acids long. CDR3 region: CASRPTGGSVETQYF. For the CDR3, the DNA is TGTGCCAGCAGACCAACAGGGGGCTCCGTGGAGACCCAGTACTTC.

V is TRBV4-1 and J is TRBJ1-1; 8 positions agree with TRBD1. Germline CDR1 is MGHRA and CDR2 is YSYEKL. V was pared by 1 base and J by 0 bases, with 10 bases of the junction left unmatched. There are 18 residues in the CDR3. CDR3 in DNA: TGCGCCAGCAGCCAAGGGCCAGCCGCAGGGGGCTTGAACACTGAAGCTTTCTTT. Translation gives CASSQGPAAGGLNTEAFF.

The V call is TRBV12-3 or TRBV12-4, the J call TRBJ1-5; possible D gene TRBD1, 5 bases. Trimming pared 7 bases from V and 2 bases from J, leaving 9 bases between. CDR3 size: 13 residues. CDR3 residues: CASKTVGNQPQHF. In DNA form, the CDR3 reads TGTGCCAGCAAGACAGTGGGCAATCAGCCCCAGCATTTT.

This sequence joins TRBV27 and TRBJ2-3, with D possibly TRBD2 on 6 matching bases. Germline V lookup: CDR1 MNHEY, CDR2 SMNVEV (reference sequence). Trimming left V 3 bases short and J 8 bases short, with 6 bases between. The CDR3 is 11 amino acids. CDR3 sequence reads: CASSLGGTQYF. The CDR3 DNA is TGTGCCAGCAGTTTGGGGGGTACGCAGTATTTT.

V is TRBV27 and J is TRBJ2-1; D not resolved. The germline V gene has CDR1 MNHEY and CDR2 SMNVEV (reference sequence). V lost 5 bases and J lost 4, with 6 bases in between. The CDR3 spans 12 residues. The CDR3 is CASSQLYNEQFF. The CDR3 nucleotides read TGTGCCAGCAGTCAACTATACAATGAGCAGTTCTTC.

The chain uses TRBV30 and TRBJ1-1; 10 nucleotides match TRBD1. The germline V gene encodes CDR1 GTSNPN and CDR2 SVGIG (reference sequence). The length of the CDR3 is 14 residues. V was clipped by 0 bases and J by 6 bases; unmatched bases: 4. CDR3 DNA sequence: TGTGCCTGGAGTGTATGGGACAGGGGCTCTGAAGCTTTCTTT. This codes for CAWSVWDRGSEAFF.

The chain uses TRBV6-5 and TRBJ1-5; D may be TRBD1 (6 bases). The V gene lost 1 base and the J gene lost 3 bases, with 10 bases spanning the gap. Germline CDR1 MNHEY, CDR2 SVGAGI. The CDR3 contains 15 residues. CDR3 sequence: CASSYFGGPNQPQHF. DNA of the CDR3: TGTGCCAGCAGTTACTTTGGGGGCCCCAATCAGCCCCAGCATTTT.

This chain joins TRBV27 and TRBJ2-2, with D hard to call. Trimming removed 0 bases from V and 0 bases from J, with 5 bases in between. CDR1 and CDR2 (germline): MNHEY, SMNVEV (reference sequence). This CDR3 contains 15 residues. The CDR3 loop reads CASSLSYTNTGELFF. CDR3 nucleotides: TGTGCCAGCAGTTTATCTTACACGAACACCGGGGAGCTGTTTTTT.

The chain carries TRBV2 and TRBJ1-2, with D perhaps matching TRBD1 (6 bases). V was clipped by 4 bases and J by 5 bases, with 20 bases between them. The CDR3 length is 16 residues. Per germline, CDR1 SNHLY and CDR2 FYNNEI. CDR3 bases: TGTGCCAGCAGTGGTCCGATCGTGGGGGCGCGATATGGCTACACCTTC. This translates into CASSGPIVGARYGYTF.

This rearrangement joins TRBV18 to TRBJ1-4, with a possible D match to TRBD1 (6 bases). Germline CDR1 KGHSH, CDR2 LQKENI. Trimming shortened V by 3 bases and J by 8 bases, and 16 bases separated the two germline ends. This CDR3 is 15 amino acids long. The CDR3: CASSPTGQKGEKLFF. The CDR3 nucleotides read TGTGCCAGCTCACCGACAGGCCAGAAGGGGGAAAAACTGTTTTTT. Using reference TRBV18 and TRBJ1-4 for the parts outside the CDR3, the full variable domain is NAGVMQNPRHLVRRRGQEARLRCSPMKGHSHVYWYRQLPEEGLKFMVYLQKENIIDESGMPKERFSAEFPKEGPSILRIQQVVRGDSAAYFCASSPTGQKGEKLFFGSGTQLSVL.

The rearrangement links TRBV5-1 to TRBJ1-1; TRBD1 aligns across 11 bases. The CDR3 runs 14 residues. CDR1 SGHRS and CDR2 YFSETQ come from the germline V gene. V shed 4 bases, J shed 5 bases, and the junction held 4 bases outside the gene matches. The CDR3 region is CASSPGTGGTEAFF. In DNA form, the CDR3 reads TGCGCCAGCAGCCCAGGGACAGGGGGGACTGAAGCTTTCTTT.

The rearrangement uses TRBV5-1 and TRBJ2-7; 7 nucleotides agree with TRBD1. Germline CDR1 is SGHRS and CDR2 is YFSETQ. After removal of 5 bases from V and 3 bases from J, the junction contained 14 bases not matched to a gene. The CDR3 contains 16 residues. The CDR3 nucleotides are TGCGCCAGCAGTAGTCGGATGGGGACAGAATTCTACGAGCAGTACTTC. This sequence encodes CASSSRMGTEFYEQYF.

This chain uses TRBV6-5 with TRBJ2-7; TRBD1 aligns across 9 bases. Per germline, CDR1 MNHEY and CDR2 SVGAGI. The J segment lost 5 bases and the V segment lost 5 bases, leaving 7 bases of the junction unmatched. CDR3 length equals 14 residues. In DNA form, the CDR3 reads TGTGCCAGCAGTATTGGGACAGGGTCCCACGAGCAGTACTTC. This codes for CASSIGTGSHEQYF.

The chain has TRBV7-2 and TRBJ1-2; the D gene is possibly TRBD1 (6 bases). V lost 0 bases, J lost 4 bases, and 9 bases lay in between. The germline gives CDR1 SGHTA, CDR2 FQGNSA. CDR3 size: 14 residues. The DNA of the CDR3 is TGTGCCAGCAGCTTAGCGGGGGGGCTCTATGGCTACACCTTC. It encodes CASSLAGGLYGYTF.

The chain employs TRBV27 and TRBJ1-2; the match to TRBD1 covers 8 bases. Per germline, CDR1 MNHEY and CDR2 SMNVEV (reference sequence). This CDR3 has 15 amino acids. With V trimmed by 0 bases and J by 4 bases, 4 bases remained unmatched. CDR3 nucleotide sequence: TGTGCCAGCAGTTTATCCGCAGGGGGCGGCTATGGCTACACCTTC. Protein: CASSLSAGGGYGYTF.

The table lists this clone with a few counts. J is TRBJ1-4 and V is TRBV30, with D possibly matching TRBD1 (6 bases). V shed 0 bases and J shed 8 bases, with 13 bases lying between them. The CDR3 extends over 14 amino acids. The germline CDR1 and CDR2 sequences are GTSNPN and SVGIG (reference sequence). CDR3 nucleotides: TGTGCCTGGAGTGTAAAACAGGGTGGGGAAAAACTGTTTTTT. Its protein product is CAWSVKQGGEKLFF.

The rearrangement uses TRBV13 and TRBJ1-1; D is undetermined. The CDR3 has 12 residues. The V and J ends lost 5 bases and 1 base respectively, with 5 bases between them. Germline V gene sequence: CDR1 PRHDT, CDR2 FYEKMQ (reference sequence). This CDR3 reads CASSTGNTEAFF. CDR3 in DNA: TGTGCCAGCAGCACCGGGAACACTGAAGCTTTCTTT.

The chain carries TRBV4-1 and TRBJ2-2; TRBD1 matches at 9 bases. The CDR3 is made up of 16 amino acids. CDR1 is MGHRA, CDR2 YSYEKL, per germline. The junction had 5 bases not matched to a gene; V was cut back by 1 base and J by 5 bases. The CDR3 bases are TGCGCCAGCAGCCAAGTGGGACAGGGAGGAACCGGGGAGCTGTTTTTT. Its protein is CASSQVGQGGTGELFF.

The DNA of the CDR3 is TGTGCCAGCAGCCAAGAGGCGGGCCGAGATACGCAGTATTTT. Protein product: CASSQEAGRDTQYF. The V gene is TRBV3-1 (or the pseudogene TRBV3-2), the J gene TRBJ2-3; tentatively, D is TRBD2 (5 bases). The CDR3 is made up of 14 amino acids. V was pared by 0 bases and J by 5 bases, with 9 bases between. Germline assignment: CDR1 LGHDT and CDR2 YNNKEL (reference sequence).

The V and J genes are TRBV18 and TRBJ2-4; D is uncertain. The V end lost 3 bases, the J end lost 5 bases, and 8 bases lay between the germline ends. Germline CDR1 is KGHSH and CDR2 is LQKENI. The CDR3 is 13 amino acids. This CDR3 reads CASSPWPQNIQYF. The CDR3, as DNA: TGTGCCAGCTCACCGTGGCCGCAAAACATTCAGTACTTC.

The CDR3 DNA reads TGTGCCAGTAGTCTCGGACAGGGGTCCGTGCTGTTTTTT. This translates into CASSLGQGSVLFF. The chain carries TRBV19 and TRBJ1-4; 9 positions match TRBD1. Germline values: CDR1 LNHDA, CDR2 SQIVND (reference sequence). This CDR3 is built from 13 residues. V lost 5 bases and J lost 14; bases outside the gene matches: 9.

This chain links TRBV24-1 with TRBJ1-1; D is perhaps TRBD1 (5 bases). The V and J ends lost 5 bases and 1 base respectively, with 13 bases between them. This CDR3 is built from 15 residues. Germline V gene data show CDR1 as KGHDR and CDR2 as SFDVKD. CDR3: CATSAGGAENTEAFF. The CDR3 DNA reads TGTGCCACCAGTGCTGGAGGGGCCGAGAACACTGAAGCTTTCTTT.

The J gene is TRBJ1-1, the V gene TRBV11-2, with D possibly being TRBD1 (6 bases). V shed 5 bases and J shed 0 bases, with 16 bases lying between them. The CDR3 contains 16 residues. Germline CDR1 SGHAT, CDR2 FQNNGV. DNA of the CDR3: TGTGCCAGCAGCATCCTTGTCGGGGGGCTGAACACTGAAGCTTTCTTT. This gives the protein CASSILVGGLNTEAFF.